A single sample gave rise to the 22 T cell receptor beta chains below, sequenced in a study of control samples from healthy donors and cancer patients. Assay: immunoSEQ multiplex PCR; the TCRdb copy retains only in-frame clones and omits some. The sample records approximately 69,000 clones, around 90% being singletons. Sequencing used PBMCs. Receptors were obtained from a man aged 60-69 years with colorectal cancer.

The CDR3 region has the DNA TGTGCCAGCAGTTTCGGACTAACCGGGGAGCTGTTTTTT. Amino acid sequence: CASSFGLTGELFF. V and J are TRBV12-3 or TRBV12-4 and TRBJ2-2, with D possibly TRBD2 on 6 matching bases. CDR3 length: 13 residues. The V end was cut by 3 bases, the J end by 5 bases, with 7 bases between.

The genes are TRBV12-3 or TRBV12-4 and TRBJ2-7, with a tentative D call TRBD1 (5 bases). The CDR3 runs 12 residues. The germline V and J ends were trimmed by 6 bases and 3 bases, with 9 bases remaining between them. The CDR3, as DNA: TGTGCCAGCAGCCCTGACAGCTACGAGCAGTACTTC. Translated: CASSPDSYEQYF.

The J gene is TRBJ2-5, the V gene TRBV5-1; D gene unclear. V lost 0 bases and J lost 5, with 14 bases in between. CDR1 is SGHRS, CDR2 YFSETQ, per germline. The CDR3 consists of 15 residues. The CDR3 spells CASSLDSNPGETQYF. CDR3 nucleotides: TGCGCCAGCAGCTTGGATTCGAACCCTGGGGAGACCCAGTACTTC.

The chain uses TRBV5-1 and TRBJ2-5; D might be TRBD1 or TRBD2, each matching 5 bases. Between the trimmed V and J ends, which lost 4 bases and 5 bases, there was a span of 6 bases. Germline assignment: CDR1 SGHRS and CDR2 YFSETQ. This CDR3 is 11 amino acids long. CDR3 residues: CASSGDETQYF. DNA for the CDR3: TGCGCCAGCAGCGGGGACGAGACCCAGTACTTC.

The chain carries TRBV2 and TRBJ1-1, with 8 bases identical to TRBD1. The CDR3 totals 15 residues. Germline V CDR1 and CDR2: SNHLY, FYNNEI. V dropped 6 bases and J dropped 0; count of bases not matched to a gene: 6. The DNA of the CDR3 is TGTGCCAGCAGCCTAAGACAGGGGTTGAACACTGAAGCTTTCTTT. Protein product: CASSLRQGLNTEAFF.

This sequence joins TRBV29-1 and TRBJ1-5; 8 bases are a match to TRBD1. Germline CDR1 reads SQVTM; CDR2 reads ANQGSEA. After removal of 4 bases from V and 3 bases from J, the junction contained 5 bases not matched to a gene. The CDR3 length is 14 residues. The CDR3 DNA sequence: TGCAGCGTTGCGACAGGGGACCCCAATCAGCCCCAGCATTTT. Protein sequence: CSVATGDPNQPQHF.

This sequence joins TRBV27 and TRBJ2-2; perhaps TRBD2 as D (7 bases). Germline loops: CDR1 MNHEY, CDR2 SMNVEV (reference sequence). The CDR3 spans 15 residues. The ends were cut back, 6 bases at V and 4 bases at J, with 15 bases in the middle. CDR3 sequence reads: CASSWGLAATGELFF. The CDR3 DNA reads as TGTGCCAGCAGCTGGGGGCTAGCGGCCACCGGGGAGCTGTTTTTT.

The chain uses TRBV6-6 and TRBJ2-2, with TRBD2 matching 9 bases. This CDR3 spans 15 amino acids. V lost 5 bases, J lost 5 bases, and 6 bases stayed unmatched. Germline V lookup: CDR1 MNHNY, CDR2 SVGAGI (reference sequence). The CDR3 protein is CASSGLAGPTGELFF. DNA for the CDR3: TGTGCCAGCAGTGGGCTAGCGGGGCCGACCGGGGAGCTGTTTTTT.

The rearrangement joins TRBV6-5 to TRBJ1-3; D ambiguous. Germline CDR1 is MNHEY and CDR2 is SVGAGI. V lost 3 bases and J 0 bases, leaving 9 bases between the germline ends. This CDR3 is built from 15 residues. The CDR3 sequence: CASSYQPLSGNTIYF. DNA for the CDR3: TGTGCCAGCAGTTATCAGCCCCTCTCTGGAAACACCATATATTTT.

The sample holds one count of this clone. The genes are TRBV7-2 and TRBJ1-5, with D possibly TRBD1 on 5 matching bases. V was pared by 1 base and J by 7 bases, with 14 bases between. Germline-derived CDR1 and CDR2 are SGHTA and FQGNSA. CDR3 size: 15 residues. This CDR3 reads CASSLVVGREQPQHF. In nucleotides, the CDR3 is TGTGCCAGCAGCTTAGTGGTCGGCAGGGAACAGCCCCAGCATTTT.

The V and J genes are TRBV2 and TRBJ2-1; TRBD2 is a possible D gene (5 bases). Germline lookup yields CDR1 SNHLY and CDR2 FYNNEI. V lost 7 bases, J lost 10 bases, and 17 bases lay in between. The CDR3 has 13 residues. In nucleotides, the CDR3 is TGTGCCAGCAAGGAGAGACTATCAGGCGAGCAGTTCTTC. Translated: CASKERLSGEQFF.

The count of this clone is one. The CDR3 loop reads CASGRAGGRVNTEAFF. The CDR3 DNA reads as TGTGCCAGCGGCAGAGCAGGGGGTCGGGTGAACACTGAAGCTTTCTTT. The chain links TRBV4-2 to TRBJ1-1, with 7 positions matching TRBD1. V lost 8 bases, J lost 0 bases, and 12 bases stayed unmatched. Germline values: CDR1 LGHNA, CDR2 YNFKEQ. This CDR3 is 16 amino acids long.

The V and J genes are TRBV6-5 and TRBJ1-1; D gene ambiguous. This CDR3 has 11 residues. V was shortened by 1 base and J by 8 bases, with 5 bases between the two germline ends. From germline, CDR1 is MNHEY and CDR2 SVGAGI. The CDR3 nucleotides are TGTGCCAGCAGTTACTTGGGAGAAGCTTTCTTT. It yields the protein CASSYLGEAFF.

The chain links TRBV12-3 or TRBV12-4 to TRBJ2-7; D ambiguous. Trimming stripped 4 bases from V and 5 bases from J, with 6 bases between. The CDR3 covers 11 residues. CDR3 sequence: CASSYQNEQYF. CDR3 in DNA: TGTGCCAGCAGTTACCAGAACGAGCAGTACTTC.

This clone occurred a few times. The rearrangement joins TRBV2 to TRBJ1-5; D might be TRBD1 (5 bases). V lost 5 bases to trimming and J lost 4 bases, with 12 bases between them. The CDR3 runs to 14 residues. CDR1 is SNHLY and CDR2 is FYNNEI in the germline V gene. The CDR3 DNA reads TGTGCCAGCAGTCGAGGGACGGGGAATCAGCCCCAGCATTTT. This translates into CASSRGTGNQPQHF.

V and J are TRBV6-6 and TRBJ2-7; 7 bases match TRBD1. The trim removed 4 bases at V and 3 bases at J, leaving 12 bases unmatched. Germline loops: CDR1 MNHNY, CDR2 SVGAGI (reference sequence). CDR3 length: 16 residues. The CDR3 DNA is TGTGCCAGCAGTTCCTTGGGACAGCGCATGAACTACGAGCAGTACTTC. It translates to CASSSLGQRMNYEQYF.

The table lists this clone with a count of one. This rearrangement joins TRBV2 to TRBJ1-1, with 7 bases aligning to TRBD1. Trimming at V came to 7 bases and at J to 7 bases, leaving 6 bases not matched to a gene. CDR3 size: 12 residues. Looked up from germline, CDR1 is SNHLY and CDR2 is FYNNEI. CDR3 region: CASTRGTVEAFF. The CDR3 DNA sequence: TGTGCCAGCACTCGCGGGACAGTTGAAGCTTTCTTT.

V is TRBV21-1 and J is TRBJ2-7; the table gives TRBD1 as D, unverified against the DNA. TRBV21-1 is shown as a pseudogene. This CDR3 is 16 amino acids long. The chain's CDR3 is CASSKETDSTLYEQYF. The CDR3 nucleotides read TGTGCCAGCAGCAAAGAGACAGATTCTACACTCTACGAGCAGTACTTC.

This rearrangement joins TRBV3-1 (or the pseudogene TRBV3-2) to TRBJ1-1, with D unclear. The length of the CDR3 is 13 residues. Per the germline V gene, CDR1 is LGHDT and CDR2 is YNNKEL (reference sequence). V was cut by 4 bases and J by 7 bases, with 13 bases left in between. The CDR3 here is CASSPSAVVEAFF. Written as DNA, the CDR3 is TGTGCCAGCAGCCCGTCAGCGGTCGTTGAAGCTTTCTTT.

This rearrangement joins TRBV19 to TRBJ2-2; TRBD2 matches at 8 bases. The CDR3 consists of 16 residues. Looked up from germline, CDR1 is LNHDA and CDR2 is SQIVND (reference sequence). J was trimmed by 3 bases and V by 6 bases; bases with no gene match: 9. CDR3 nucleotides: TGTGCCAGTAGGGCTGAGAGCGGGGGATACACCGGGGAGCTGTTTTTT. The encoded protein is CASRAESGGYTGELFF.

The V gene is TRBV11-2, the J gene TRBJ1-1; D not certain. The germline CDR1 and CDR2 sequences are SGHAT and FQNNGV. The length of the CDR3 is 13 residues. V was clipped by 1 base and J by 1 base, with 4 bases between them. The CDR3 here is CASSLGQNTEAFF. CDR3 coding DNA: TGTGCCAGCAGCTTAGGACAGAACACTGAAGCTTTCTTT.

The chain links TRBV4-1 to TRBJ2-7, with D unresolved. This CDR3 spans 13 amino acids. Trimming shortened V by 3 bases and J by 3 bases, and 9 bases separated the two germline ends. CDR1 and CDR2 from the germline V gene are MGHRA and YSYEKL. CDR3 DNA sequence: TGCGCCAGCAGCCACTCCTCGGGCTACGAGCAGTACTTC. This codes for CASSHSSGYEQYF.